The next 3 T cell receptor beta chains were all read from a single sample in a study of blood T cell repertoires in COVID-19. The protocol was immunoSEQ multiplex PCR, while the TCRdb copy is restricted to in-frame clones and leaves out a portion. The sample has 250,000 to 300,000 clones, roughly 90% seen once. Source material: peripheral blood. The receptors stem from a woman younger than 45 with COVID-19, enrolled during active disease.

CDR3 nucleotides: TGCGCCAGCAGCGGTGACAGGGGGCTCTACGAGCAGTACTTC. Protein product: CASSGDRGLYEQYF. The rearrangement uses TRBV5-1 and TRBJ2-7; 10 bases are a match to TRBD1. The CDR3 consists of 14 residues. The trim removed 4 bases at V and 3 bases at J, leaving 4 bases unmatched. Germline CDR1 is SGHRS and CDR2 is YFSETQ.

This clone was counted a few times. J is TRBJ2-2 and V is TRBV9; tentative D call: TRBD2 (6 bases). Germline CDR1 and CDR2: SGDLS and YYNGEE. The CDR3 totals 15 residues. V lost 4 bases to trimming and J lost 7 bases, with 17 bases between them. CDR3 nucleotides: TGTGCCAGCAGCCGGGACCGGGGAGCGGGCGGGGAGCTGTTTTTT. This codes for CASSRDRGAGGELFF.

This rearrangement joins TRBV7-9 to TRBJ1-2; D ambiguous. Germline lookup yields CDR1 SEHNR and CDR2 FQNEAQ (reference sequence). The CDR3 loop spans 13 amino acids. V was clipped by 0 bases and J by 7 bases, with 9 bases between them. CDR3 region: CASSLATGGGYTF. The CDR3 bases are TGTGCCAGCAGCTTAGCGACGGGTGGTGGCTACACCTTC. The complete variable domain, with remaining parts taken from reference TRBV7-9 and TRBJ1-2, reads DTGVSQNPRHKITKRGQNVTFRCDPISEHNRLYWYRQTLGQGPEFLTYFQNEAQLEKSRLLSDRFSAERPKGSFSTLEIQRTEQGDSAMYLCASSLATGGGYTFGSGTRLTVV.